A single sample is the source of the 30 T cell receptor beta chains below, sequenced in a study of glioma-infiltrating T cells after dendritic cell vaccination. The time point here: after dendritic cell vaccination, including at tumor progression/relapse. Clones were read by immunoSEQ multiplex PCR, and TCRdb kept only the in-frame ones, dropping some. The profile shows about 99,000 clones, less than 90% of them singletons. Here the sequenced sample was blood, taken after dendritic cell vaccination. All receptors derive from a human donor with glioblastoma.

V usage is TRBV5-8 and J usage is TRBJ2-7, with 14 positions matching TRBD2. The J segment lost 3 bases and the V segment lost 4 bases, leaving 6 bases of the junction unmatched. CDR1 is SGHTS, CDR2 YDEGEE, per germline. The CDR3 consists of 16 residues. CDR3 protein: CASSRGLAGGLYEQYF. CDR3 DNA: TGTGCCAGCAGCCGTGGACTAGCGGGGGGACTCTACGAGCAGTACTTC.

The gene calls are TRBV28 and TRBJ2-6; 12 bases align to TRBD2. J gave up 2 bases and V 5 bases, and 13 bases lay outside the gene matches. Germline V gives CDR1 MDHEN, CDR2 SYDVKM. The CDR3 has 20 amino acids. Written as DNA, the CDR3 is TGTGCCAGCAGTCCCCTCCCTGTGACTAGCGGGAGAGCTGGGGCCAACGTCCTGACTTTC. It encodes CASSPLPVTSGRAGANVLTF.

This clone has more than one count but fewer than ten. The rearrangement joins TRBV6-1 to TRBJ2-3; 8 bases align to TRBD2. CDR3 size: 15 residues. CDR1 MNHNS and CDR2 SASEGT come from the germline V gene. V was pared by 6 bases and J by 1 base, with 6 bases of the junction left unmatched. The CDR3 DNA sequence: TGTGCCAGCAGGGCCGGGACTAGTGGCACAGATACGCAGTATTTT. As protein: CASRAGTSGTDTQYF.

This chain links TRBV5-4 with TRBJ2-3; 10 bases match TRBD2. The CDR3 length is 16 residues. CDR1 SGHNT and CDR2 YYREEE come from the germline V gene (reference sequence). V shed 0 bases, J shed 3 bases, and the junction held 4 bases outside the gene matches. The CDR3 DNA is TGTGCCAGCAGCTTGGGGACTAGCGGTGCTACAGATACGCAGTATTTT. Its translation is CASSLGTSGATDTQYF. The entire variable domain, with the rest obtained from reference TRBV5-4 and TRBJ2-3, is as follows: ETGVTQSPTHLIKTRGQQVTLRCSSQSGHNTVSWYQQALGQGPQFIFQYYREEENGRGNFPPRFSGLQFPNYSSELNVNALELDDSALYLCASSLGTSGATDTQYFGPGTRLTVL.

This chain uses TRBV2 with TRBJ1-4; tentative D call: TRBD1 (6 bases). The CDR3 is made up of 15 amino acids. The germline V and J ends were trimmed by 2 bases and 3 bases, with 10 bases remaining between them. CDR1 is SNHLY and CDR2 is FYNNEI in the germline V gene. This chain's CDR3 is CASSELDSSNEKLFF. CDR3 coding DNA: TGTGCCAGCAGTGAACTGGACAGTTCTAATGAAAAACTGTTTTTT.

The V gene is TRBV6-6, the J gene TRBJ1-1; D uncertain. Germline V gene lookup returns CDR1 MNHNY and CDR2 SVGAGI (reference sequence). This CDR3 region has 13 residues. Trimming took 2 bases from V and 0 from J, leaving 4 bases between them. The CDR3 nucleotides are TGTGCCAGCAGTTACCCTTTGAACACTGAAGCTTTCTTT. Translating it yields CASSYPLNTEAFF.

The chain links TRBV7-9 to TRBJ1-3; 8 bases align to TRBD1. Looked up from germline, CDR1 is SEHNR and CDR2 is FQNEAQ (reference sequence). Trimming at V came to 3 bases and at J to 4 bases, leaving 5 bases not matched to a gene. The CDR3 has 15 amino acids. CDR3 protein: CASSFTGGQGNTIYF. In DNA, the CDR3 is TGTGCCAGCAGCTTTACAGGGGGTCAAGGAAACACCATATATTTT.

J is TRBJ2-1 and V is TRBV7-3; possibly TRBD2 for D (7 bases). The CDR3 length is 16 residues. In germline, CDR1 is SGHTA, CDR2 FQGTGA. Trimming removed 5 bases from V and 6 bases from J, with 20 bases in between. CDR3 coding DNA: TGTGCCAGCAGCCCAACGGTCGGGGGGCGACGCAATGAGCAGTTCTTC. Residues: CASSPTVGGRRNEQFF. Full variable domain (remainder filled in from reference TRBV7-3 and TRBJ2-1): GAGVSQTPSNKVTEKGKYVELRCDPISGHTALYWYRQSLGQGPEFLIYFQGTGAADDSGLPNDRFFAVRPEGSVSTLKIQRTERGDSAVYLCASSPTVGGRRNEQFFGPGTRLTVL.

V is TRBV5-1 and J is TRBJ1-2, with TRBD1 identical over 7 bases. Germline V gene lookup returns CDR1 SGHRS and CDR2 YFSETQ. V lost 1 base and J lost 5; bases outside the gene matches: 8. This CDR3 is 15 amino acids long. Written as DNA, the CDR3 is TGCGCCAGCAGCTTGTTGGGACAGCCCTTATATGGCTACACCTTC. Translating gives CASSLLGQPLYGYTF.

The J gene is TRBJ1-4, the V gene TRBV15; the match to TRBD1 covers 7 bases. The CDR3 is 15 amino acids. Trimming cost V 9 bases and J 5 bases; bases outside gene matches: 12. The germline V gene encodes CDR1 LNHNV and CDR2 YYDKDF (reference sequence). As DNA, the CDR3 is TGTGCCACTTCCCGAAGGATACAGGGGAATGAAAAACTGTTTTTT. It specifies CATSRRIQGNEKLFF.

The V and J genes are TRBV5-4 and TRBJ2-4; weak D call: TRBD2 (7 bases). Trimming took off 3 bases at V and 2 bases at J, with 15 bases between the two ends. In germline, CDR1 is SGHNT, CDR2 YYREEE (reference sequence). This CDR3 is 16 amino acids long. The CDR3 here is CASSSGGLLSKNIQYF. In DNA, the CDR3 is TGTGCCAGCAGCTCCGGGGGGCTGTTGTCCAAAAACATTCAGTACTTC.

The chain recombines TRBV5-6 with TRBJ1-2; D gene uncertain. This CDR3 spans 15 amino acids. Germline V gene sequence: CDR1 SGHDT, CDR2 YYEEEE. The ends were cut back, 0 bases at V and 8 bases at J, with 17 bases in the middle. CDR3 loop: CASSLGAAGLRGYTF. The CDR3 region has the DNA TGTGCCAGCAGCTTGGGCGCCGCGGGCTTAAGGGGCTACACCTTC.

The chain is built from TRBV30 and TRBJ2-5; D gene unclear. The J call may be in error: the DNA end matches TRBJ2-7 better. Per the germline V gene, CDR1 is GTSNPN and CDR2 is SVGIG (reference sequence). This CDR3 comprises 13 residues. CDR3 in amino acids: CAWSVGGGYEQYF. The CDR3 bases are TGTGCCTGGAGTGTAGGCGGCGGCTACGAGCAGTACTTC.

The chain uses TRBV7-8 and TRBJ2-1; TRBD1 might be the D (5 bases). V lost 4 bases and J 15 bases, leaving 16 bases between the germline ends. Looked up from germline, CDR1 is SGHVS and CDR2 is FQNEAQ. The CDR3 spans 12 residues. CDR3 nucleotide sequence: TGTGCCAGCAGCTCAGACAGTCCCAAGCCGTTCTTC. It codes for CASSSDSPKPFF.

In its sample, this clone was seen once. The chain uses TRBV28 and TRBJ2-1; weak D call: TRBD2 (5 bases). The V gene's germline CDR1 is MDHEN and CDR2 SYDVKM. The CDR3 runs to 12 residues. Trimming shortened V by 8 bases and J by 4 bases, and 9 bases separated the two germline ends. CDR3 region: CASGGIYNEQFF. CDR3 coding DNA: TGTGCCAGCGGAGGAATTTACAATGAGCAGTTCTTC.

The V and J genes are TRBV5-1 and TRBJ2-5; 10 bases align to TRBD2. Germline trimming cut 3 bases from V and 5 bases from J; bases unmatched to any gene: 7. The CDR3 contains 15 residues. Germline V lookup: CDR1 SGHRS, CDR2 YFSETQ. CDR3 bases: TGCGCCAGCAGCTGGTCAGCGGGGGGGCCGGAGACCCAGTACTTC. Translating it yields CASSWSAGGPETQYF.

The V gene is TRBV11-2, the J gene TRBJ1-1; 7 bases fit TRBD1. The CDR3 loop spans 14 amino acids. Germline trimming cut 4 bases from V and 1 base from J; bases unmatched to any gene: 3. Looked up from germline, CDR1 is SGHAT and CDR2 is FQNNGV. In nucleotides, the CDR3 is TGTGCCAGCAGCTACAACAGGGGGAACACTGAAGCTTTCTTT. Amino acid sequence: CASSYNRGNTEAFF.

V is TRBV9 and J is TRBJ1-2; TRBD1 aligns across 8 bases. CDR1 and CDR2 from the germline V gene are SGDLS and YYNGEE. V lost 0 bases and J lost 5; bases outside the gene matches: 3. The CDR3 is 14 residues long. The DNA of the CDR3 is TGTGCCAGCAGCGTAGAGGACAGGGCGTATGGCTACACCTTC. Protein sequence: CASSVEDRAYGYTF.

The rearrangement joins TRBV6-5 to TRBJ2-7; TRBD1 matches 7 bases. Germline loops: CDR1 MNHEY, CDR2 SVGAGI. The CDR3 is 14 amino acids. The ends lost 5 bases at V and 2 bases at J; junction bases unmatched: 6. In DNA form, the CDR3 reads TGTGCCAGCAGTCCCCGACAGGGAACCTACGAGCAGTACTTC. Its translation is CASSPRQGTYEQYF.

The rearrangement joins TRBV21-1 to TRBJ2-5; TRBD1 was called by the table and not checked on the DNA. TRBV21-1 is a documented pseudogene. This CDR3 is 17 amino acids long. As DNA, the CDR3 is TGTGCCAGCAGCAATCCCGAACAGGGGGCGAATCGGAAGACCCAGTACTTC. Translating gives CASSNPEQGANRKTQYF.

This chain uses TRBV30 with TRBJ1-4; D is perhaps TRBD1 (5 bases). Trimming removed 1 base at V and 5 bases at J, with 11 bases between. The germline CDR1 and CDR2 sequences are GTSNPN and SVGIG (reference sequence). The CDR3 is 14 residues long. The CDR3 loop reads CAWSGQGTNEKLFF. CDR3 bases: TGTGCCTGGAGTGGCCAGGGTACAAATGAAAAACTGTTTTTT. Drawing the rest from reference TRBV30 and TRBJ1-4, the complete variable domain is SQTIHQWPATLVQPVGSPLSLECTVEGTSNPNLYWYRQAAGRGLQLLFYSVGIGQISSEVPQNLSASRPQDRQFILSSKKLLLSDSGFYLCAWSGQGTNEKLFFGSGTQLSVL.

J is TRBJ1-2 and V is TRBV29-1; TRBD1 is a possible D gene (5 bases). CDR3 length: 12 amino acids. The germline V and J ends were trimmed by 4 bases and 4 bases, with 10 bases remaining between them. Germline lookup yields CDR1 SQVTM and CDR2 ANQGSEA. The CDR3 here is CSVGREGYGYTF. The DNA of the CDR3 is TGCAGCGTTGGCAGGGAAGGCTATGGCTACACCTTC. The full variable domain, with the rest looked up from reference TRBV29-1 and TRBJ1-2, is SAVISQKPSRDICQRGTSLTIQCQVDSQVTMMFWYRQQPGQSLTLIATANQGSEATYESGFVIDKFPISRPNLTFSTLTVSNMSPEDSSIYLCSVGREGYGYTFGSGTRLTVV.

CDR3 bases: TGTGCCAGCAGTTTGCCGGGATCCCAAGAGACCCAGTACTTC. Amino acid sequence: CASSLPGSQETQYF. V is TRBV25-1 and J is TRBJ2-5; tentative D call: TRBD2 (5 bases). In germline, CDR1 is MGHDK, CDR2 SYGVNS. The CDR3 covers 14 residues. Deletions cut 5 bases from V and 1 base from J, with 11 bases between.

V gene TRBV5-1 combines with J gene TRBJ1-1; D unresolved. Germline values: CDR1 SGHRS, CDR2 YFSETQ. This CDR3 spans 14 amino acids. V lost 0 bases, J lost 1 base, and 7 bases lay in between. This CDR3 is CASSLAHQNTEAFF. As DNA, the CDR3 is TGCGCCAGCAGCTTGGCACACCAGAACACTGAAGCTTTCTTT.

The rearrangement joins TRBV6-5 to TRBJ1-4; tentatively, D is TRBD1 (5 bases). Germline V gives CDR1 MNHEY, CDR2 SVGAGI. V shed 5 bases and J shed 3 bases, with 10 bases lying between them. The CDR3 runs 14 residues. DNA for the CDR3: TGTGCCAGCAGTCGGGGACTTGCTAATGAAAAACTGTTTTTT. Protein sequence: CASSRGLANEKLFF.

The rearrangement joins TRBV10-3 to TRBJ1-2, with 9 bases aligning to TRBD1. J was trimmed by 6 bases and V by 6 bases; bases with no gene match: 5. CDR3 size: 13 residues. Germline CDR1 ENHRY, CDR2 SYGVKD. This CDR3 is CAIRQGAVDGYTF. The CDR3 DNA follows: TGTGCCATCAGACAGGGGGCAGTCGATGGCTACACCTTC.

This chain joins TRBV6-1 and TRBJ2-1, with a tentative D call TRBD1 (6 bases). CDR1 and CDR2 (germline): MNHNS, SASEGT. Trimming removed 4 bases from V and 7 bases from J, with 11 bases in between. This CDR3 has 13 residues. The CDR3, as DNA: TGTGCCAGCAGTGGGACAGAATTTAATGAGCAGTTCTTC. Protein sequence: CASSGTEFNEQFF.

DNA of the CDR3: TGCGCCACCCCTAAACAGGGTTCGGACGGAAACACCATATATTTT. Encoded protein: CATPKQGSDGNTIYF. V and J are TRBV10-1 and TRBJ1-3; possibly TRBD1 for D (6 bases). This CDR3 region has 15 residues. V shed 10 bases and J shed 4 bases, with 20 bases lying between them. CDR1 WNHNN and CDR2 SYGVQD come from the germline V gene (reference sequence).

This chain links TRBV19 with TRBJ1-3; unclear D gene. Looked up from germline, CDR1 is LNHDA and CDR2 is SQIVND (reference sequence). Trimming pared 4 bases from V and 0 bases from J, leaving 10 bases between. There are 15 residues in the CDR3. This CDR3 is CASSTRRSSGNTIYF. The CDR3 DNA reads as TGTGCCAGTAGTACGAGACGGAGCTCTGGAAACACCATATATTTT. Complete variable domain (other parts from reference TRBV19 and TRBJ1-3): DGGITQSPKYLFRKEGQNVTLSCEQNLNHDAMYWYRQDPGQGLRLIYYSQIVNDFQKGDIAEGYSVSREKKESFPLTVTSAQKNPTAFYLCASSTRRSSGNTIYFGEGSWLTVV.

CDR3 residues: CSVVSHQGLEQYF. The CDR3 DNA reads TGCAGCGTTGTCAGCCATCAGGGGCTCGAGCAGTACTTC. V is TRBV29-1 and J is TRBJ2-5; weak D call: TRBD1 (6 bases). The J call may be faulty, since TRBJ2-7 better matches the DNA end. Germline V gene sequence: CDR1 SQVTM, CDR2 ANQGSEA. The CDR3 contains 13 residues.